These 13 T cell receptor beta chains were sequenced from one sample in a study of shared clonotypes between healthy human individuals. The repertoire was sequenced with immunoSEQ multiplex PCR; TCRdb's copy has only in-frame clones and lacks some. The sample lists about 590,000 clones; nearly 97% were seen once. CD45RO negativity and positive selection for CCR7 defined naive CD8 cells, a population that excluded terminally differentiated effector memory CD45RA+ cells. The sample was naive CD8+ T cells sorted from blood. The source of these receptors is a woman aged 30 to 39 in good health.

The J gene is TRBJ2-3, the V gene TRBV27, with 9 bases that match TRBD2. The CDR3 sequence is 12 residues long. V shed 8 bases, J shed 6 bases, and the junction held 3 bases outside the gene matches. Germline CDR1 and CDR2: MNHEY and SMNVEV (reference sequence). In nucleotides, the CDR3 is TGTGCCAGCGGACTAGCGATGGATACGCAGTATTTT. Translated, it gives CASGLAMDTQYF.

V and J are TRBV5-6 and TRBJ2-7; D gene uncertain. CDR3 size: 12 residues. V lost 4 bases and J lost 3, with 8 bases in between. In germline, CDR1 is SGHDT, CDR2 YYEEEE. The CDR3 DNA reads TGTGCCAGCAGCGAAGGCGGCTACGAGCAGTACTTC. As protein: CASSEGGYEQYF.

The genes are TRBV5-6 and TRBJ2-3; 9 bases agree with TRBD2. The CDR3 spans 15 residues. The junction had 7 bases not matched to a gene; V was cut back by 2 bases and J by 6 bases. Germline V CDR1 and CDR2: SGHDT, YYEEEE. This CDR3 is CASSFMTSGPDTQYF. CDR3 DNA sequence: TGTGCCAGCAGCTTTATGACTAGCGGTCCCGATACGCAGTATTTT. Looking up the rest from reference TRBV5-6 and TRBJ2-3 gives the full variable domain: DAGVTQSPTHLIKTRGQQVTLRCSPKSGHDTVSWYQQALGQGPQFIFQYYEEEERQRGNFPDRFSGHQFPNYSSELNVNALLLGDSALYLCASSFMTSGPDTQYFGPGTRLTVL.

This chain uses TRBV6-6 with TRBJ1-1; maybe TRBD1 (5 bases). The V gene's germline CDR1 is MNHNY and CDR2 SVGAGI (reference sequence). This CDR3 contains 11 residues. The germline V and J ends were trimmed by 0 bases and 10 bases, with 6 bases remaining between them. CDR3 protein: CASSYSGTAFF. CDR3 DNA sequence: TGTGCCAGCAGTTACTCAGGGACAGCTTTCTTT.

This chain uses TRBV27 with TRBJ1-2; TRBD1 agrees at 7 bases. The V gene's germline CDR1 is MNHEY and CDR2 SMNVEV (reference sequence). The CDR3 consists of 13 residues. With V trimmed by 3 bases and J by 7 bases, 5 bases remained unmatched. The CDR3 DNA is TGTGCCAGCAGTTTGGGGGACAGCGGTGGCTACACCTTC. It is translated as CASSLGDSGGYTF.

The chain combines TRBV7-9 with TRBJ1-1; the D is unclear. V dropped 5 bases and J dropped 5 bases, with 18 bases sitting between them. This CDR3 contains 15 residues. CDR1 is SEHNR and CDR2 is FQNEAQ in the germline V gene (reference sequence). As DNA, the CDR3 is TGTGCCAGCAGCCCAGCCGGGGTTGGCGGGACTGAAGCTTTCTTT. As protein: CASSPAGVGGTEAFF. Full variable domain (missing parts from reference TRBV7-9 and TRBJ1-1): DTGVSQNPRHKITKRGQNVTFRCDPISEHNRLYWYRQTLGQGPEFLTYFQNEAQLEKSRLLSDRFSAERPKGSFSTLEIQRTEQGDSAMYLCASSPAGVGGTEAFFGQGTRLTVV.

J is TRBJ2-7 and V is TRBV27; 9 bases align to TRBD2. The germline CDR1 and CDR2 sequences are MNHEY and SMNVEV (reference sequence). The length of the CDR3 is 16 residues. V lost 1 base, J lost 7 bases, and 11 bases stayed unmatched. DNA for the CDR3: TGTGCCAGCAGTTTATTATCGGCGGGAGGGCCGGGGGAGCAGTACTTC. Translation: CASSLLSAGGPGEQYF.

This chain connects TRBV7-9 to TRBJ1-3; D uncertain. V lost 6 bases and J lost 4, with 1 base in between. The CDR3 totals 10 residues. Germline CDR1 and CDR2: SEHNR and FQNEAQ (reference sequence). This CDR3 reads CASRGNTIYF. The CDR3 bases are TGTGCCAGCAGGGGAAACACCATATATTTT. Full variable domain (rest looked up from reference TRBV7-9 and TRBJ1-3): DTGVSQNPRHKITKRGQNVTFRCDPISEHNRLYWYRQTLGQGPEFLTYFQNEAQLEKSRLLSDRFSAERPKGSFSTLEIQRTEQGDSAMYLCASRGNTIYFGEGSWLTVV.

The gene calls are TRBV28 and TRBJ2-7; TRBD2 aligns across 8 bases. The CDR3 sequence is 14 residues long. The V gene's germline CDR1 is MDHEN and CDR2 SYDVKM. V gave up 7 bases and J gave up 5 bases; unmatched junction bases: 10. CDR3 loop: CASKQAGEDNEQYF. The CDR3 region has the DNA TGTGCCAGCAAACAAGCGGGAGAGGACAACGAGCAGTACTTC.

Here the CDR3 DNA reads TGTGCCAGCAGGTCTAGCGGGTACAGCTCCTACGAGCAGTACTTC. As protein: CASRSSGYSSYEQYF. This rearrangement joins TRBV27 to TRBJ2-7; 8 nucleotides line up with TRBD2. CDR3 length equals 15 residues. The V gene's germline CDR1 is MNHEY and CDR2 SMNVEV (reference sequence). V shed 6 bases and J 0 bases; nucleotides not matched to a gene: 7.

The chain couples TRBV6-1 to TRBJ2-7; D possibly corresponds to TRBD2 (6 bases). The germline V gene has CDR1 MNHNS and CDR2 SASEGT. This CDR3 spans 15 amino acids. V shed 0 bases and J shed 4 bases, with 13 bases lying between them. The CDR3, as DNA: TGTGCCAGCAGTGAAGCGGGGCATGCGGGGTACGAGCAGTACTTC. Residues: CASSEAGHAGYEQYF.

The chain couples TRBV2 to TRBJ2-7, with D tentatively TRBD1 (5 bases). The CDR3 contains 13 residues. The V end lost 3 bases, the J end lost 2 bases, and 8 bases lay between the germline ends. Germline loops: CDR1 SNHLY, CDR2 FYNNEI. The CDR3 DNA reads as TGTGCCAGCAGTGAGACAGCAACCTACGAGCAGTACTTC. Translating gives CASSETATYEQYF.

The chain recombines TRBV14 with TRBJ2-4; D might be TRBD2 (5 bases). Germline-derived CDR1 and CDR2 are SGHDN and FVKESK. CDR3 length: 15 amino acids. Trimming took 2 bases from V and 5 from J, leaving 13 bases between them. The CDR3: CASSQFEGSENIQYF. CDR3 bases: TGTGCCAGCAGCCAATTTGAGGGATCCGAAAACATTCAGTACTTC.